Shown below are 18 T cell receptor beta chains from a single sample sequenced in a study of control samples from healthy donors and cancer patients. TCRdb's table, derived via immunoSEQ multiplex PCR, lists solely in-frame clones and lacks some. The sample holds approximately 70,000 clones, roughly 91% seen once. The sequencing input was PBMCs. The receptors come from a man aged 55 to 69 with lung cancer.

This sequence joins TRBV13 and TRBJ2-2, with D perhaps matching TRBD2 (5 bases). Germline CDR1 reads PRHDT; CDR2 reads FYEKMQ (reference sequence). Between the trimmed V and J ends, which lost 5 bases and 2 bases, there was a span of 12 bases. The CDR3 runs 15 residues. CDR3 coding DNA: TGTGCCAGCAGCAGAAGGACTCACAACACCGGGGAGCTGTTTTTT. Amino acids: CASSRRTHNTGELFF.

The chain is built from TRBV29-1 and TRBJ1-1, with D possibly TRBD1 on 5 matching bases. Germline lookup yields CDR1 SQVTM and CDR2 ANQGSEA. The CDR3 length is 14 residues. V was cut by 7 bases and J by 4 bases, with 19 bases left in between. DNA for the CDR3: TGCAGCGGCGACAGTCCCCAGCCAGGCACTGAAGCTTTCTTT. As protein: CSGDSPQPGTEAFF.

CDR3 in amino acids: CASSALDRSHYEQYV. The CDR3 DNA sequence: TGTGCCAGCTCCGCCTTGGACAGGTCCCACTACGAGCAGTACGTC. This chain links TRBV18 with TRBJ2-7, with 7 bases fitting TRBD1. The CDR3 is 15 residues long. Losses at the gene ends were 6 bases for V and 3 bases for J; bases not matched to a gene: 11. The germline V gene has CDR1 KGHSH and CDR2 LQKENI.

The CDR3 coding sequence is TGCGCCAGCACCCCCCAGTACGGGGGGGGTGAGCTGTTTTTT. This gives the protein CASTPQYGGGELFF. The V gene is TRBV5-1, the J gene TRBJ2-2; TRBD2 agrees at 8 bases. V trimming: 6 bases; J trimming: 11 bases; junction bases outside the gene matches: 12. The CDR3 has 14 amino acids. Germline CDR1 SGHRS, CDR2 YFSETQ.

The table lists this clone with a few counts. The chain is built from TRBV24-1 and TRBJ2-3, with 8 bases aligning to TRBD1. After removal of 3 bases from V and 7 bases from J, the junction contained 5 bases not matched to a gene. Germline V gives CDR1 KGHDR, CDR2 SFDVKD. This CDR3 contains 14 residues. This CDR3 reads CATSDRDRYHTQYF. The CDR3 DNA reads TGTGCCACCAGTGATAGGGACAGGTACCATACGCAGTATTTT.

The CDR3 reads CASSYSPGQPQHF. For the CDR3, the DNA is TGTGCCAGCAGTTACTCTCCAGGTCAGCCCCAGCATTTT. V and J are TRBV6-6 and TRBJ1-5; D gene ambiguous. Deletions cut 0 bases from V and 6 bases from J, with 6 bases between. The CDR3 consists of 13 residues. Germline V lookup: CDR1 MNHNY, CDR2 SVGAGI (reference sequence).

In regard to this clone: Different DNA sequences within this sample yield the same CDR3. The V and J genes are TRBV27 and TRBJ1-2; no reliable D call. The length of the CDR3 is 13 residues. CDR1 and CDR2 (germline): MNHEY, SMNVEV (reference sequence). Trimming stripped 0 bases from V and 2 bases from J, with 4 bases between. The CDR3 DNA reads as TGTGCCAGCAGTTTATCAGGGAACTATGGCTACACCTTC. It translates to CASSLSGNYGYTF.

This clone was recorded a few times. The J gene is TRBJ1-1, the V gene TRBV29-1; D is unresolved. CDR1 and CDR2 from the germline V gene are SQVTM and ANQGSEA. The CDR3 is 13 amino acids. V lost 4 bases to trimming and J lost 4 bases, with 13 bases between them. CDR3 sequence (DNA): TGCAGCGTTGCGCGTTCGGAGGGCACTGAAGCTTTCTTT. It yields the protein CSVARSEGTEAFF.

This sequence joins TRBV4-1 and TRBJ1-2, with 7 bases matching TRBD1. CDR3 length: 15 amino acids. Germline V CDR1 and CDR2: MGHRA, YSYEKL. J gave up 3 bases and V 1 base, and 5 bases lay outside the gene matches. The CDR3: CASSQANRGYYGYTF. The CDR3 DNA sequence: TGCGCCAGCAGCCAAGCCAACAGGGGTTACTATGGCTACACCTTC.

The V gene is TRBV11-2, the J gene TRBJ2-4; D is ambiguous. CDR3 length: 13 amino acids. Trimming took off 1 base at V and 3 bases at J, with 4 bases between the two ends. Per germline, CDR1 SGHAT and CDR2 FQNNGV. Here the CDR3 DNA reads TGTGCCAGCAGCTTAGGGGTCAAAAACATTCAGTACTTC. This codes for CASSLGVKNIQYF.

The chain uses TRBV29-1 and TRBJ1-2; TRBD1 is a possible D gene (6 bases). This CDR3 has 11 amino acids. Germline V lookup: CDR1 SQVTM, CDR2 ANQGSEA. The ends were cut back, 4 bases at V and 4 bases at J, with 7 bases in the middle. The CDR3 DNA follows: TGCAGCGTTGGGGGGCCCTATGGCTACACCTTC. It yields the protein CSVGGPYGYTF. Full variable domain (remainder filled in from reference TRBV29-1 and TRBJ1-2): SAVISQKPSRDICQRGTSLTIQCQVDSQVTMMFWYRQQPGQSLTLIATANQGSEATYESGFVIDKFPISRPNLTFSTLTVSNMSPEDSSIYLCSVGGPYGYTFGSGTRLTVV.

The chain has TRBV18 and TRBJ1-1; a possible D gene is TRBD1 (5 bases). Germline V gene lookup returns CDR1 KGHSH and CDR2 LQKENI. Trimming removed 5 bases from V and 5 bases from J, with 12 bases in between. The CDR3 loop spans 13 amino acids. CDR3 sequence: CASSSGLGTEAFF. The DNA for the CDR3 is TGTGCCAGCTCATCAGGGTTAGGAACTGAAGCTTTCTTT.

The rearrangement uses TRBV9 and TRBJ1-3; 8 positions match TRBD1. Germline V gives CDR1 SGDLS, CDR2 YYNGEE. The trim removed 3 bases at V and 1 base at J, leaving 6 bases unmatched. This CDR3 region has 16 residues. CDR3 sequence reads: CASSDLRQGSGNTIYF. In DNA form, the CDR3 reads TGTGCCAGCAGCGACTTAAGACAGGGGTCTGGAAACACCATATATTTT. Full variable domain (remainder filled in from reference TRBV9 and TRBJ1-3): DSGVTQTPKHLITATGQRVTLRCSPRSGDLSVYWYQQSLDQGLQFLIQYYNGEERAKGNILERFSAQQFPDLHSELNLSSLELGDSALYFCASSDLRQGSGNTIYFGEGSWLTVV.

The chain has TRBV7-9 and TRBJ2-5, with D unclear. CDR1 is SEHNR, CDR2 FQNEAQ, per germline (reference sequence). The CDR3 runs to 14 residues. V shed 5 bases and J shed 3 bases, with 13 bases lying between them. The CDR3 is CASSVAGGEETQYF. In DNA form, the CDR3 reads TGTGCCAGCAGCGTGGCCGGCGGTGAAGAGACCCAGTACTTC.

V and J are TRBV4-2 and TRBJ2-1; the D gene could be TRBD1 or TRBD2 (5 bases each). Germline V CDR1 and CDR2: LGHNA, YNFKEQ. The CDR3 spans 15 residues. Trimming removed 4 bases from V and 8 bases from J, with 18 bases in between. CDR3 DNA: TGTGCCAGCAGCCCCCCAGAGGGGAGAGGGTATGAGCAGTTCTTC. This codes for CASSPPEGRGYEQFF.

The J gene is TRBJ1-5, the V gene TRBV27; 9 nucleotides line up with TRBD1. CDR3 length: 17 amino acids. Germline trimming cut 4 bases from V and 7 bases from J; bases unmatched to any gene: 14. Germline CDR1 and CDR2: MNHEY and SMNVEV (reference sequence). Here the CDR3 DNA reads TGTGCCAGCAGTTCCCTTCAGGACAGGGGCCGTGGGCAGCCCCAGCATTTT. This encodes CASSSLQDRGRGQPQHF.

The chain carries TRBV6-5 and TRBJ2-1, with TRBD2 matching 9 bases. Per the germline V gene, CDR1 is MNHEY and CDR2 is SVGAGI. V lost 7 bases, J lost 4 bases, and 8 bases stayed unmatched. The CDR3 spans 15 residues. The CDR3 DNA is TGTGCCAGCAAGCGGGGGGCCCCTATTTACAATGAGCAGTTCTTC. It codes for CASKRGAPIYNEQFF.

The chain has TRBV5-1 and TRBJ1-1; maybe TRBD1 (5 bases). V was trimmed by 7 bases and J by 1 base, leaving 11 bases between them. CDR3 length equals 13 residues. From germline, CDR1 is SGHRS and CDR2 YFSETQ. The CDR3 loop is CASAAGGNTEAFF. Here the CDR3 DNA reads TGCGCCAGCGCAGCGGGGGGGAACACTGAAGCTTTCTTT.